A single sample is the source of the 28 T cell receptor beta chains below, sequenced in a study of CD8+ T cells in alopecia areata. Extracted from the samples, RNA was reverse transcribed into cDNA to serve as the sequencing template. Sequencing was performed with immunoSEQ multiplex PCR; in TCRdb, only in-frame clones are kept and a portion is missing. The profile covers 150,000 to 200,000 clones, with under 60% appearing a single time and around 12% taken by the ten largest. Treatment indicated: oral pan-JAK inhibitor, 5-10 mg twice daily. The starting material was CD8+ T cells sorted from blood, obtained at week 24, from a patient treated with tofacitinib. The receptors were gathered from a human donor with alopecia areata.

The J gene is TRBJ2-7, the V gene TRBV5-4, with 8 positions matching TRBD2. The CDR3 is made up of 16 amino acids. Trimming at V came to 0 bases and at J to 5 bases, leaving 10 bases not matched to a gene. The germline gives CDR1 SGHNT, CDR2 YYREEE (reference sequence). The CDR3: CASSLEVSRGANEQYF. In DNA form, the CDR3 reads TGTGCCAGCAGCTTGGAGGTATCGCGGGGGGCCAACGAGCAGTACTTC.

This clone has just a few counts. The CDR3 DNA sequence: TGTGCCAGCAGCCCGGACGGAGGCACTGAAGCTTTCTTT. Encoded protein: CASSPDGGTEAFF. V usage is TRBV7-9 and J usage is TRBJ1-1; no definite D call. Germline loops: CDR1 SEHNR, CDR2 FQNEAQ (reference sequence). The length of the CDR3 is 13 residues. The V and J ends lost 5 bases and 4 bases respectively, with 11 bases between them.

This chain connects TRBV25-1 to TRBJ1-6; D is perhaps TRBD1 (5 bases). CDR1 is MGHDK and CDR2 is SYGVNS in the germline V gene. The CDR3 loop spans 13 amino acids. V lost 3 bases and J lost 7, with 7 bases in between. The DNA for the CDR3 is TGTGCCAGCAGTGAGGGGCACAATTCACCCCTCCACTTT. Its translation: CASSEGHNSPLHF.

V is TRBV5-1 and J is TRBJ1-1; D remains ambiguous. Germline CDR1 is SGHRS and CDR2 is YFSETQ. V lost 1 base and J 1 base, leaving 11 bases between the germline ends. The CDR3 loop spans 15 amino acids. CDR3 bases: TGCGCCAGCAGCTTGCACCTGCCCGGGAACACTGAAGCTTTCTTT. Protein: CASSLHLPGNTEAFF.

The rearrangement joins TRBV27 to TRBJ2-3, with unresolved D. V was shortened by 7 bases and J by 8 bases, with 10 bases between the two germline ends. The CDR3 has 11 amino acids. The germline V gene has CDR1 MNHEY and CDR2 SMNVEV (reference sequence). The CDR3 here is CASILGRTQYF. DNA of the CDR3: TGTGCCAGCATACTTGGGCGTACGCAGTATTTT.

The chain is built from TRBV5-6 and TRBJ2-1; 9 bases are shared with TRBD2. The J segment lost 0 bases and the V segment lost 4 bases, leaving 14 bases of the junction unmatched. The CDR3 loop spans 19 amino acids. CDR1 is SGHDT and CDR2 is YYEEEE in the germline V gene. CDR3 sequence: CASSGIAGEPPSSYNEQFF. The CDR3 nucleotides read TGTGCCAGCAGCGGAATAGCGGGGGAACCACCAAGCTCCTACAATGAGCAGTTCTTC.

The DNA for the CDR3 is TGTGCTAGTGGTCCGGGACAGCCCCAGCATTTT. It translates to CASGPGQPQHF. The chain uses TRBV12-5 and TRBJ1-5; D is ambiguous. The CDR3 consists of 11 residues. Trimming removed 5 bases at V and 7 bases at J, with 6 bases between. Per germline, CDR1 LGHNT and CDR2 FRNRAP.

The rearrangement joins TRBV7-2 to TRBJ2-7, with 9 bases aligning to TRBD1. The CDR3 extends over 15 amino acids. Per germline, CDR1 SGHTA and CDR2 FQGNSA. V lost 6 bases and J lost 1; bases outside the gene matches: 7. CDR3 amino acids: CASRHTGQGSYEQYF. In DNA, the CDR3 is TGTGCCAGCAGACACACGGGACAGGGATCCTACGAGCAGTACTTC.

The chain employs TRBV7-8 and TRBJ2-7; no definite D call. This CDR3 contains 13 residues. The ends were cut back, 0 bases at V and 4 bases at J, with 7 bases in the middle. CDR1 is SGHVS and CDR2 is FQNEAQ in the germline V gene. The CDR3 DNA follows: TGTGCCAGCAGCTTAGCGATCGATTACGAGCAGTACTTC. Encoded protein: CASSLAIDYEQYF.

Only a few counts were recorded for this clone. V and J are TRBV5-1 and TRBJ1-1, with 8 bases matching TRBD1. The CDR3 has 15 residues. Germline lookup yields CDR1 SGHRS and CDR2 YFSETQ. J lost 4 bases, V lost 5 bases, and 10 bases had no gene match. CDR3 in amino acids: CASSSGGSVGTEAFF. For the CDR3, the DNA is TGCGCCAGCAGTTCAGGGGGCTCGGTGGGCACTGAAGCTTTCTTT.

V is TRBV9 and J is TRBJ1-1; TRBD1 is a possible D gene (5 bases). The CDR3 spans 14 residues. Trimming took 2 bases from V and 1 from J, leaving 9 bases between them. Germline-derived CDR1 and CDR2 are SGDLS and YYNGEE. CDR3 sequence (DNA): TGTGCCAGCAGCGTCGGGACGGGGAACACTGAAGCTTTCTTT. Its translation: CASSVGTGNTEAFF.

This clone was picked up one time. This sequence joins TRBV29-1 and TRBJ2-1, with 7 bases aligning to TRBD2. CDR3 size: 15 residues. Unmatched junction bases numbered 13, after V lost 6 bases and J lost 5 bases. In germline, CDR1 is SQVTM, CDR2 ANQGSEA. CDR3 DNA: TGCAGCGTGGTTACGCAGGGAGGGCTAAACAATGAGCAGTTCTTC. Translating it yields CSVVTQGGLNNEQFF.

The V and J genes are TRBV7-9 and TRBJ2-3; D gene ambiguous. This CDR3 is built from 16 residues. Deletions cut 2 bases from V and 0 bases from J, with 12 bases between. CDR1 is SEHNR, CDR2 FQNEAQ, per germline (reference sequence). The CDR3 bases are TGTGCCAGCAGCTTACCGTCCACCACTAGCACAGATACGCAGTATTTT. The encoded protein is CASSLPSTTSTDTQYF.

This chain connects TRBV19 to TRBJ2-6, with 7 bases identical to TRBD1. Germline CDR1 is LNHDA and CDR2 is SQIVND (reference sequence). CDR3 size: 14 residues. V shed 9 bases, J shed 4 bases, and the junction held 6 bases outside the gene matches. CDR3 protein: CASSDRAGANVLTF. The CDR3 DNA reads as TGTGCCAGCAGCGACAGGGCCGGGGCCAACGTCCTGACTTTC.

This clone was detected a few times. The chain combines TRBV10-3 with TRBJ1-1; perhaps TRBD1 as D (5 bases). Per the germline V gene, CDR1 is ENHRY and CDR2 is SYGVKD. Trimming pared 10 bases from V and 2 bases from J, leaving 17 bases between. CDR3 length: 14 residues. The CDR3 nucleotides are TGTGCCACCGCCACCGGGGGGTCCAACACTGAAGCTTTCTTT. Residues: CATATGGSNTEAFF.

A few counts support this clone. The chain uses TRBV9 and TRBJ2-3, with 7 nucleotides matching TRBD1. Germline V CDR1 and CDR2: SGDLS, YYNGEE. The CDR3 runs to 15 residues. V gave up 0 bases and J gave up 3 bases; unmatched junction bases: 4. CDR3: CASSVVTGVTDTQYF. CDR3 nucleotide sequence: TGTGCCAGCAGCGTAGTTACAGGGGTAACAGATACGCAGTATTTT. The entire variable domain, with the rest obtained from reference TRBV9 and TRBJ2-3, is as follows: DSGVTQTPKHLITATGQRVTLRCSPRSGDLSVYWYQQSLDQGLQFLIQYYNGEERAKGNILERFSAQQFPDLHSELNLSSLELGDSALYFCASSVVTGVTDTQYFGPGTRLTVL.

This clone was observed a single time. The chain has TRBV10-2 and TRBJ1-1; no clear D gene. The V gene's germline CDR1 is WSHSY and CDR2 SAAADI. The V end lost 8 bases, the J end lost 4 bases, and 11 bases lay between the germline ends. The CDR3 is made up of 12 amino acids. The CDR3 region is CASGLRITEAFF. Written as DNA, the CDR3 is TGCGCCAGCGGCTTGAGGATCACTGAAGCTTTCTTT.

This clone was seen a few times. The chain couples TRBV18 to TRBJ2-3; D unclear. V lost 3 bases and J 5 bases, leaving 9 bases between the germline ends. The CDR3 sequence is 13 residues long. From germline, CDR1 is KGHSH and CDR2 LQKENI. The CDR3, as DNA: TGTGCCAGCTCACCGCAGGTGGTAGATACGCAGTATTTT. Its protein is CASSPQVVDTQYF.

The chain carries TRBV2 and TRBJ2-5, with D possibly being TRBD2 (5 bases). The V and J ends lost 7 bases and 7 bases respectively, with 13 bases between them. The CDR3 runs to 12 residues. The V gene's germline CDR1 is SNHLY and CDR2 FYNNEI. CDR3 in DNA: TGTGCCAGCAAGAGGGCGGGCGGGACCCAGTACTTC. It codes for CASKRAGGTQYF.

This clone was seen just once. The chain is built from TRBV15 and TRBJ2-7; 9 nucleotides match TRBD1. Unmatched junction bases numbered 13, after V lost 5 bases and J lost 5 bases. This CDR3 is built from 16 residues. Germline lookup yields CDR1 LNHNV and CDR2 YYDKDF (reference sequence). The CDR3 DNA is TGTGCCACCAGCTCCGAAACCGGGACAGGGTTGAACGAGCAGTACTTC. Translating gives CATSSETGTGLNEQYF.

This clone has only a few counts. The gene calls are TRBV2 and TRBJ2-3; no definite D call. Germline loops: CDR1 SNHLY, CDR2 FYNNEI. The CDR3 length is 9 residues. V was cut by 8 bases and J by 7 bases, with 4 bases left in between. Written as DNA, the CDR3 is TGTGCCAGCGGGAATACGCAGTATTTT. Protein: CASGNTQYF.

This clone was counted between two and nine times. The chain has TRBV29-1 and TRBJ2-3, with D perhaps TRBD1 (6 bases). This CDR3 has 15 residues. The germline V and J ends were trimmed by 6 bases and 2 bases, with 18 bases remaining between them. Germline V CDR1 and CDR2: SQVTM, ANQGSEA. The CDR3 protein is CSVHDRDTYTDTQYF. CDR3 DNA: TGCAGCGTGCATGACCGGGACACCTACACAGATACGCAGTATTTT.

Only a few counts were recorded for this clone. The chain links TRBV18 to TRBJ1-2; 8 nucleotides line up with TRBD1. Germline V gene data show CDR1 as KGHSH and CDR2 as LQKENI. The CDR3 has 13 residues. J was trimmed by 6 bases and V by 3 bases; bases with no gene match: 3. The CDR3 coding sequence is TGTGCCAGCTCACCCCGGACAGGGAATGGCTACACCTTC. Translating gives CASSPRTGNGYTF.

This clone has more than one count but fewer than ten. The chain has TRBV2 and TRBJ2-3; 9 bases map to TRBD2. Germline CDR1 and CDR2: SNHLY and FYNNEI. This CDR3 comprises 12 residues. Trimming cost V 8 bases and J 6 bases; bases outside gene matches: 3. This CDR3 reads CASGGLADTQYF. The CDR3 nucleotides are TGTGCCAGCGGTGGACTAGCGGATACGCAGTATTTT. Variable domain in full (rest from reference TRBV2 and TRBJ2-3): EPEVTQTPSHQVTQMGQEVILRCVPISNHLYFYWYRQILGQKVEFLVSFYNNEISEKSEIFDDQFSVERPDGSNFTLKIRSTKLEDSAMYFCASGGLADTQYFGPGTRLTVL.

The rearrangement uses TRBV5-6 and TRBJ1-1; 8 nucleotides align to TRBD1. V trimming: 0 bases; J trimming: 7 bases; junction bases outside the gene matches: 2. This CDR3 is 13 amino acids long. Germline lookup yields CDR1 SGHDT and CDR2 YYEEEE. The CDR3 loop is CASSLGTGNEAFF. CDR3 in DNA: TGTGCCAGCAGCTTGGGGACAGGGAATGAAGCTTTCTTT.

The V gene is TRBV5-1, the J gene TRBJ1-6; D is undetermined. Germline V gene data show CDR1 as SGHRS and CDR2 as YFSETQ. With 1 base removed from V and 0 bases from J, the gap between germline ends came to 8 bases. The length of the CDR3 is 16 residues. CDR3 sequence: CASSLRARSYNSPLHF. The CDR3 DNA sequence: TGCGCCAGCAGCTTGAGAGCTCGCTCCTATAATTCACCCCTCCACTTT.

This clone has more than one count but fewer than ten. The chain recombines TRBV29-1 with TRBJ1-5; D may be TRBD1 (6 bases). Per germline, CDR1 SQVTM and CDR2 ANQGSEA. Trimming stripped 1 base from V and 8 bases from J, with 15 bases between. This CDR3 region has 14 residues. CDR3 residues: CSVEGGGGGEPQHF. CDR3 in DNA: TGCAGCGTTGAAGGAGGGGGTGGTGGGGAGCCCCAGCATTTT.

The chain combines TRBV18 with TRBJ2-5; no firm D call. CDR1 and CDR2 (germline): KGHSH, LQKENI. Between the trimmed V and J ends, which lost 1 base and 1 base, there was a span of 4 bases. The CDR3 loop spans 13 amino acids. The CDR3 protein is CASSPRVQETQYF. CDR3 nucleotides: TGTGCCAGCTCACCACGAGTCCAAGAGACCCAGTACTTC.